This entry concerns a single T cell receptor (beta chain). Its antigen is unidentified. The data originate from a study of cytomegalovirus exposure and HLA in healthy donors. Repertoires were generated with immunoSEQ multiplex PCR, while TCRdb's copy carries only in-frame clones and drops some. The table records about 120,000 clones, roughly 90% of them present only once. General study points: Researchers catalogued 150 or so TCR beta chains as cytomegalovirus-associated. Most TCR sequences were rare, but some public TCRs occurred in many donors.

Looked up from germline, CDR1 is SGDLS and CDR2 is YYNGEE. V gave up 3 bases and J gave up 2 bases, with 12 bases separating them. This CDR3 region has 15 residues. The chain is built from TRBV9 and TRBJ2-1; a possible D gene is TRBD2 (6 bases). What was sequenced was PBMCs. This TCR came from a woman between 18 and 29 years old in good health and CMV-seronegative. The CDR3 sequence: CASSAEGTPYNEQFF. The DNA of the CDR3 is TGTGCCAGCAGCGCGGAGGGGACTCCCTACAATGAGCAGTTCTTC.